This T cell receptor (beta chain) comes out of a study of blood T cell repertoires in COVID-19. V lost 2 bases, J lost 9 bases, and 11 bases lay in between. The CDR3 extends over 13 amino acids. Germline values: CDR1 GTSNPN, CDR2 SVGIG (reference sequence). The repertoire was sequenced with immunoSEQ multiplex PCR; TCRdb's copy has only in-frame clones and lacks some. The table has about 200,000 clones, around 85% seen once. Sequencing input: peripheral blood. The V and J genes are TRBV30 and TRBJ1-6; D is ambiguous. This TCR was sampled from a woman of 80 years or more with acute or convalescent COVID-19. DNA for the CDR3: TGTGCCTGGAGTAGGGTGGAGGTTTCACCCCTCCACTTT. Amino acid sequence: CAWSRVEVSPLHF.